Each of the 9 T cell receptor beta chains below was sequenced from the same sample in a study of T-cell reconstitution after alpha-beta-depleted transplantation in children. Preparation of the TCRbeta library was carried out with unique molecular identifiers. TCRdb fed the PCR reads into MiXCR, producing one record per CDR3 protein. Among 500,000 to 750,000 distinct CDR3 sequences listed, 13% were seen once. The source material was PBMCs, mostly from graft donor cells, sampled 360 days after TCRalphabeta/CD19-depleted stem cell transplant. These receptors all come from a male patient between 10 and 17 years old who had a stem cell transplant for acute myeloid leukemia, so the T cells may come from the graft donor.

This clonotype has only a few counts. The chain employs TRBV7-2 and TRBJ2-3; TRBD2 aligns across 14 bases. Looked up from germline, CDR1 is SGHTA and CDR2 is FQGNSA. With 4 bases clipped from V and 2 bases from J, the junction kept 5 bases outside the gene matches. The CDR3 length is 17 residues. The chain's CDR3 is CASSSRLAGGVTDTQYF. The CDR3 coding sequence is TGTGCCAGCAGCTCACGACTAGCGGGAGGGGTCACAGATACGCAGTATTTT.

This clonotype was counted at least ten times. The chain has TRBV5-5 and TRBJ2-7; 8 nucleotides align to TRBD2. The CDR3 length is 11 residues. CDR1 SGHKS and CDR2 YYEKEE come from the germline V gene (reference sequence). V was clipped by 5 bases and J by 10 bases; unmatched bases: 5. The CDR3 bases are TGTGCCAGCAGTTCTAGGACTAGCCAGTACTTC. Translation gives CASSSRTSQYF.

The chain carries TRBV5-5 and TRBJ2-7; TRBD1 agrees at 7 bases. The CDR3 is 14 residues long. Germline V gene lookup returns CDR1 SGHKS and CDR2 YYEKEE (reference sequence). V gave up 6 bases and J gave up 2 bases; unmatched junction bases: 8. The CDR3 sequence is CASTSVGGPYEQYF. CDR3 nucleotide sequence: TGTGCCAGCACCTCGGTAGGGGGCCCCTACGAGCAGTACTTC.

The rearrangement links TRBV7-6 to TRBJ2-2, with D unresolved. Germline assignment: CDR1 SGHVS and CDR2 FNYEAQ. V dropped 5 bases and J dropped 0 bases, with 7 bases sitting between them. The CDR3 covers 14 residues. CDR3: CASSPEANTGELFF. The CDR3 bases are TGTGCCAGCAGCCCAGAAGCGAACACCGGGGAGCTGTTTTTT.

The DNA for the CDR3 is TGTGCCAGCAGCTTCGACAGTCTAATTGGAAACACCATATATTTT. It encodes CASSFDSLIGNTIYF. The genes are TRBV5-6 and TRBJ1-3; weak D call: TRBD1 (5 bases). The CDR3 spans 15 residues. The V end lost 2 bases, the J end lost 3 bases, and 12 bases lay between the germline ends. The germline gives CDR1 SGHDT, CDR2 YYEEEE.

The J gene is TRBJ2-3, the V gene TRBV11-2; 9 bases fit TRBD1. The CDR3 spans 14 residues. Germline CDR1 SGHAT, CDR2 FQNNGV. V lost 1 base, J lost 4 bases, and 0 bases stayed unmatched. The CDR3: CASSLGTGADTQYF. The CDR3 nucleotides read TGTGCCAGCAGCTTAGGGACAGGGGCAGATACGCAGTATTTT.

The table lists this clonotype with a few counts. The chain employs TRBV14 and TRBJ1-6, with D unclear. V gave up 5 bases and J gave up 10 bases, with 18 bases separating them. This CDR3 is 15 amino acids long. CDR1 is SGHDN and CDR2 is FVKESK in the germline V gene. The CDR3 spells CASSYRHDHRSPLHF. The CDR3 region has the DNA TGTGCCAGCAGCTATCGACACGACCACCGATCACCCCTCCACTTT.

This clonotype appeared a few times. The V gene is TRBV20-1, the J gene TRBJ2-2; D gene uncertain. Germline V gene sequence: CDR1 DFQATT, CDR2 SNEGSKA (reference sequence). V was cut by 3 bases and J by 3 bases, with 20 bases left in between. CDR3 size: 17 residues. CDR3 loop: CSASRARPPIYTGELFF. DNA for the CDR3: TGCAGTGCTAGTAGGGCCAGGCCTCCGATCTACACCGGGGAGCTGTTTTTT.

Concerning this clonotype: Since a much larger clone is just one base distant, this may be a read error. This chain joins TRBV28 and TRBJ2-5; 8 bases map to TRBD2. V shed 6 bases and J 9 bases; nucleotides not matched to a gene: 15. CDR3 length: 15 residues. Germline CDR1 is MDHEN and CDR2 is SYDVKM. CDR3 bases: TGTGCCAGCAGACAGACTAGCGCGAGGATGGAGGCCCAGTACTTC. This encodes CASRQTSARMEAQYF. Full variable domain (rest looked up from reference TRBV28 and TRBJ2-5): DVKVTQSSRYLVKRTGEKVFLECVQDMDHENMFWYRQDPGLGLRLIYFSYDVKMKEKGDIPEGYSVSREKKERFSLILESASTNQTSMYLCASRQTSARMEAQYFGPGTRLLVL.